This TCR beta chain was documented in a study of blood T cell repertoires in COVID-19. Trimming shortened V by 4 bases and J by 4 bases, and 15 bases separated the two germline ends. CDR1 and CDR2 from the germline V gene are LGHNA and YSLEER. This CDR3 region has 15 residues. Assay used: immunoSEQ multiplex PCR; TCRdb lists only in-frame clones, some missing. The table shows hundreds of thousands of clones, with 88% occurring only once. The chain carries TRBV4-3 and TRBJ2-3; tentative D call: TRBD2 (6 bases). The sample consisted of peripheral blood. The sequence derives from a man of 80 years or more with acute or convalescent COVID-19. CDR3 coding DNA: TGCGCCAGCAGCCCCGGGACCAGGAGGGCAGATACGCAGTATTTT. It encodes CASSPGTRRADTQYF.